In its sample, the clone carrying this T cell receptor beta chain ranks as medium-sized. No antigen is known for it. The time point here: sample taken at primary tumor resection. About 73 TRACERx patients with early, untreated non-small cell lung cancer donated samples. Whole RNA from tumor, nontumor lung or frozen PBMC was sequenced unsorted. This sample stems from a study of spatial heterogeneity in lung cancer. Study-wide points: Ubiquitous and regional expanded TCR counts tracked ubiquitous and regional nonsynonymous mutations, respectively. Counts that tracked tumor mutation counts were those of expanded intratumoral alpha and beta TCRs.

Individual TCR cDNA molecules each bore their own unique molecular identifier. TCRdb re-derived calls from the 5' RACE reads in MiXCR, one entry per CDR3 protein. The table lists about 9,900 distinct CDR3 sequences, less than 7.5% of them singletons. The CDR3 length is 15 residues. The germline V gene has CDR1 SGHAT and CDR2 FQNNGV. V gave up 3 bases and J gave up 1 base, with 9 bases separating them. The V call is TRBV11-2, the J call TRBJ1-4, with a weak D call TRBD1 (5 bases). The sample was lung tumor tissue, taken at surgery. The clonotype was recovered from a female donor with early-stage non-small cell lung cancer. This chain's CDR3 is CASSLLGETNEKLFF. Written as DNA, the CDR3 is TGTGCCAGCAGCTTGTTGGGGGAAACTAATGAAAAACTGTTTTTT.